Below are 29 T cell receptor beta chains sequenced from a single sample in a study of cytomegalovirus exposure and HLA in healthy donors. The PCR had 60 Vbeta and 13 Jbeta primers. Some clones are missing from TCRdb's copy, which holds only in-frame ones; the method was immunoSEQ multiplex PCR. The top ten clones hold roughly 2.3% of a sample with 280,000 or so clones, 70% to 90% of them seen once. The sample comprised PBMCs. All receptors come from a woman between 18 and 29 years old in good health and CMV-seronegative.

This clone was seen a handful of times. V and J are TRBV5-4 and TRBJ1-6, with 11 bases matching TRBD1. CDR1 and CDR2 from the germline V gene are SGHNT and YYREEE (reference sequence). CDR3 size: 16 residues. The J segment lost 7 bases and the V segment lost 4 bases, leaving 7 bases of the junction unmatched. CDR3 coding DNA: TGTGCCAGCAGCCCGAGGACAGGGGGCTCGAATTCACCCCTCCACTTT. Amino acids: CASSPRTGGSNSPLHF.

The chain carries TRBV19 and TRBJ1-2; the D gene is possibly TRBD1 (5 bases). V lost 3 bases and J 2 bases, leaving 13 bases between the germline ends. The CDR3 runs to 15 residues. Germline CDR1 and CDR2: LNHDA and SQIVND (reference sequence). In nucleotides, the CDR3 is TGTGCCAGTAGTATTGGGGGGTCGTCGAACTATGGCTACACCTTC. This translates into CASSIGGSSNYGYTF.

The J gene is TRBJ2-2, the V gene TRBV2; 7 bases align to TRBD2. Per the germline V gene, CDR1 is SNHLY and CDR2 is FYNNEI. This CDR3 spans 15 amino acids. V gave up 6 bases and J gave up 5 bases; unmatched junction bases: 9. The DNA for the CDR3 is TGTGCCAGCAGCTCCAGTCACGGGGGGACCGGGGAGCTGTTTTTT. Its translation is CASSSSHGGTGELFF.

The rearrangement links TRBV27 to TRBJ2-1, with 10 bases fitting TRBD2. This CDR3 has 15 amino acids. Germline CDR1 MNHEY, CDR2 SMNVEV (reference sequence). V dropped 7 bases and J dropped 3; count of bases not matched to a gene: 6. For the CDR3, the DNA is TGTGCCAGCACCCTGAGCGGGGGGGGCTACAATGAGCAGTTCTTC. Translating it yields CASTLSGGGYNEQFF.

The V and J genes are TRBV7-9 and TRBJ2-5, with TRBD1 matching over 8 bases. The J call may be wrong; the DNA end is better matched by TRBJ2-7. Germline V gene sequence: CDR1 SEHNR, CDR2 FQNEAQ (reference sequence). The CDR3 has 16 residues. CDR3 nucleotide sequence: TGTGCCAGCAGCCCGGGGGACAGGAGTTTCTCCTACGAGCAGTACTTC. This sequence encodes CASSPGDRSFSYEQYF.

The V and J genes are TRBV5-5 and TRBJ2-3, with 9 bases that match TRBD1. V lost 4 bases and J lost 3; bases outside the gene matches: 9. The CDR3 is 16 residues long. Germline values: CDR1 SGHKS, CDR2 YYEKEE (reference sequence). The CDR3 DNA is TGTGCCAGCAGCGCCGAGACAGGGGGAAGGACAGATACGCAGTATTTT. Protein sequence: CASSAETGGRTDTQYF.

This chain links TRBV7-7 with TRBJ2-1; maybe TRBD1 (5 bases). CDR3 length equals 14 residues. In germline, CDR1 is SSHAT, CDR2 FNYEAQ (reference sequence). V gave up 4 bases and J gave up 9 bases, with 16 bases separating them. CDR3 sequence: CASSSSKGPGEQFF. CDR3 DNA: TGTGCCAGCAGCTCCTCCAAGGGGCCGGGTGAGCAGTTCTTC.

The chain couples TRBV18 to TRBJ2-3; 9 positions agree with TRBD1. After removal of 3 bases from V and 1 base from J, the junction contained 14 bases not matched to a gene. This CDR3 has 19 amino acids. CDR1 is KGHSH, CDR2 LQKENI, per germline. The CDR3 loop is CASSPRTGDDVWGTDTQYF. The DNA for the CDR3 is TGTGCCAGCTCACCGCGGACAGGGGACGATGTCTGGGGCACAGATACGCAGTATTTT.

This chain joins TRBV7-8 and TRBJ1-5; the D gene is possibly TRBD1 (6 bases). With 5 bases removed from V and 0 bases from J, the gap between germline ends came to 17 bases. Germline V gene sequence: CDR1 SGHVS, CDR2 FQNEAQ. This CDR3 contains 17 residues. CDR3 amino acids: CASSHPWTDFSNQPQHF. CDR3 coding DNA: TGTGCCAGCAGCCACCCCTGGACAGATTTTAGCAATCAGCCCCAGCATTTT.

This sequence joins TRBV30 and TRBJ2-3; 9 bases match TRBD1. The CDR3 loop spans 14 amino acids. CDR1 is GTSNPN and CDR2 is SVGIG in the germline V gene (reference sequence). V lost 2 bases and J lost 5; bases outside the gene matches: 5. The CDR3 is CAWSLTGGVDTQYF. Here the CDR3 DNA reads TGTGCCTGGAGTCTAACAGGGGGCGTAGATACGCAGTATTTT.

The chain employs TRBV7-3 and TRBJ2-7; 8 bases match TRBD1. The CDR3 length is 13 residues. Germline-derived CDR1 and CDR2 are SGHTA and FQGTGA. J gave up 6 bases and V 3 bases, and 4 bases lay outside the gene matches. The CDR3 bases are TGTGCCAGCAGCTTGGCACAGGGGGTCGAGCAGTACTTC. Protein product: CASSLAQGVEQYF.

The V call is TRBV6-1, the J call TRBJ2-3; TRBD2 agrees at 9 bases. CDR1 is MNHNS and CDR2 is SASEGT in the germline V gene. With V trimmed by 6 bases and J by 6 bases, 10 bases remained unmatched. This CDR3 comprises 15 residues. The CDR3 DNA sequence: TGTGCCAGCAGCCCTCCGGCGGGGGGGGTGGATACGCAGTATTTT. This codes for CASSPPAGGVDTQYF.

This chain links TRBV27 with TRBJ1-2, with 7 bases matching TRBD1. After removal of 5 bases from V and 0 bases from J, the junction contained 6 bases not matched to a gene. CDR3 length: 15 amino acids. The germline V gene has CDR1 MNHEY and CDR2 SMNVEV (reference sequence). CDR3 region: CASSITGDTNYGYTF. CDR3 nucleotides: TGTGCCAGCAGTATAACAGGGGACACTAACTATGGCTACACCTTC.

V gene TRBV6-1 combines with J gene TRBJ1-6; D uncertain. The CDR3 covers 15 residues. Germline V CDR1 and CDR2: MNHNS, SASEGT. Trimming left V 0 bases short and J 10 bases short, with 13 bases between. CDR3 nucleotides: TGTGCCAGCAGTGAAGCGAGAGGGAGAATCTCACCCCTCCACTTT. Amino acid sequence: CASSEARGRISPLHF.

This rearrangement joins TRBV27 to TRBJ2-2; 7 nucleotides match TRBD1. The CDR3 sequence is 13 residues long. J was trimmed by 8 bases and V by 5 bases; bases with no gene match: 5. Germline V CDR1 and CDR2: MNHEY, SMNVEV (reference sequence). The CDR3 bases are TGTGCCAGCAGTACAGGGGCGAGAGGGGAGCTGTTTTTT. Protein sequence: CASSTGARGELFF.

The chain joins TRBV5-4 to TRBJ2-5; 10 bases agree with TRBD2. V lost 6 bases and J lost 4; bases outside the gene matches: 12. The CDR3 length is 16 residues. Germline V gene data show CDR1 as SGHNT and CDR2 as YYREEE (reference sequence). This CDR3 is CASTPLAGAGGETQYF. The CDR3 nucleotides are TGTGCCAGCACCCCTCTAGCGGGGGCGGGGGGAGAGACCCAGTACTTC.

This chain connects TRBV2 to TRBJ2-5; 11 bases line up with TRBD2. The ends lost 6 bases at V and 2 bases at J; junction bases unmatched: 8. Germline loops: CDR1 SNHLY, CDR2 FYNNEI. CDR3 length: 16 amino acids. CDR3 DNA: TGTGCCAGCAGGAGGGGACTAGCGGAAAAGCAAGAGACCCAGTACTTC. Its protein is CASRRGLAEKQETQYF.

This clone is a singleton in its sample. The J gene is TRBJ2-2, the V gene TRBV5-4, with TRBD1 matching 9 bases. Trimming removed 5 bases from V and 7 bases from J; junction bases left unmatched: 9. The CDR3 runs 15 residues. CDR1 is SGHNT, CDR2 YYREEE, per germline (reference sequence). The CDR3 here is CASSPGQGIIGELFF. The CDR3 DNA reads TGTGCCAGCAGTCCAGGACAGGGGATAATCGGGGAGCTGTTTTTT.

V and J are TRBV6-5 and TRBJ1-6; D is perhaps TRBD1 (5 bases). Between the trimmed V and J ends, which lost 7 bases and 7 bases, there was a span of 8 bases. Per germline, CDR1 MNHEY and CDR2 SVGAGI. The CDR3 runs 12 residues. The CDR3 DNA reads as TGTGCCAGCACGCAGGGAAATTCACCCCTCCACTTT. Its translation is CASTQGNSPLHF.

The chain recombines TRBV2 with TRBJ2-1; 14 nucleotides line up with TRBD2. This CDR3 region has 15 residues. The V segment lost 5 bases and the J segment 9 bases; nucleotides outside the gene matches: 6. Per germline, CDR1 SNHLY and CDR2 FYNNEI. Written as DNA, the CDR3 is TGTGCCAGCAGTCCGACTAGCGGGGGGGCGGGTGAGCAGTTCTTC. It yields the protein CASSPTSGGAGEQFF.

The V gene is TRBV2, the J gene TRBJ1-2; 8 bases align to TRBD1. Germline V lookup: CDR1 SNHLY, CDR2 FYNNEI. The CDR3 loop spans 14 amino acids. Trimming removed 6 bases from V and 5 bases from J; junction bases left unmatched: 8. The CDR3 DNA sequence: TGTGCCAGCAGCCGGGACAGGTGGGCTTATGGCTACACCTTC. It translates to CASSRDRWAYGYTF.

To note about this clone: An end of the junction differs from the germline gene, which may be a read error. Additional DNA sequences in this sample encode the identical CDR3. J is TRBJ2-7 and V is TRBV7-9; 8 nucleotides agree with TRBD2. Germline V gene data show CDR1 as SEHNR and CDR2 as FQNEAQ (reference sequence). This CDR3 is 15 amino acids long. The CDR3 reads CASSLDGGVSYEQYF. The CDR3 bases are TGCGCCAGCAGCTTAGACGGGGGGGTCTCCTACGAGCAGTACTTC.

CDR3 region: CASSEQQEGGYTF. The CDR3, as DNA: TGTGCCAGCAGTGAACAACAGGAAGGTGGCTACACCTTC. The chain carries TRBV25-1 and TRBJ1-2; D might be TRBD1 (5 bases). The V and J ends lost 2 bases and 7 bases respectively, with 11 bases between them. Germline-derived CDR1 and CDR2 are MGHDK and SYGVNS. This CDR3 has 13 residues.

This clone appeared once. The CDR3 does not end in the conserved phenylalanine or tryptophan, so this is likely a read error. The DNA is omitted, as the CDR3 cannot be located on it reliably, and the CDR3 follows TCRdb's listing. This chain connects TRBV5-6 to TRBJ2-7; the D call in the table, TRBD1, was not verified against the DNA. Looked up from germline, CDR1 is SGHDT and CDR2 is YYEEEE. The CDR3 length is 11 residues, termini included. CDR3 sequence reads: CASSLGGDRVI.

This clone was counted a single time. CDR3 region: CASSAGTGGFQETQYF. As DNA, the CDR3 is TGTGCCAGCAGCGCAGGGACAGGGGGCTTTCAAGAGACCCAGTACTTC. J is TRBJ2-5 and V is TRBV5-4; 12 positions agree with TRBD1. The trim removed 4 bases at V and 2 bases at J, leaving 6 bases unmatched. Looked up from germline, CDR1 is SGHNT and CDR2 is YYREEE (reference sequence). The CDR3 length is 16 residues.

The genes are TRBV7-9 and TRBJ2-7; 11 bases map to TRBD2. CDR1 and CDR2 (germline): SEHNR, FQNEAQ (reference sequence). The V segment lost 0 bases and the J segment 10 bases; nucleotides outside the gene matches: 8. This CDR3 contains 15 residues. Here the CDR3 reads CASSLAPGLAERQYF. In DNA form, the CDR3 reads TGTGCCAGCAGCTTAGCGCCGGGACTAGCGGAGAGACAGTACTTC.

The rearrangement links TRBV4-2 to TRBJ2-3; maybe TRBD2 (7 bases). CDR1 is LGHNA, CDR2 YNFKEQ, per germline. V shed 5 bases and J shed 5 bases, with 14 bases lying between them. CDR3 size: 14 residues. Here the CDR3 reads CASSMGGPEDTQYF. CDR3 DNA: TGTGCCAGCAGCATGGGGGGGCCGGAAGATACGCAGTATTTT.

J is TRBJ2-1 and V is TRBV5-1; 7 bases are a match to TRBD2. This CDR3 contains 15 residues. Germline loops: CDR1 SGHRS, CDR2 YFSETQ. J was trimmed by 3 bases and V by 6 bases; bases with no gene match: 9. The CDR3 DNA reads as TGCGCCAGCATGCCCGGGACTACAAACTACAATGAGCAGTTCTTC. Amino acid sequence: CASMPGTTNYNEQFF.

This clone has more than one count but fewer than ten. The chain joins TRBV5-1 to TRBJ1-6; TRBD1 agrees at 8 bases. J lost 9 bases, V lost 0 bases, and 5 bases had no gene match. CDR1 and CDR2 from the germline V gene are SGHRS and YFSETQ. This CDR3 region has 15 residues. The CDR3 nucleotides are TGCGCCAGCAGCTTGGAAGACAGGGGTAGTTCACCCCTCCACTTT. Translating it yields CASSLEDRGSSPLHF.